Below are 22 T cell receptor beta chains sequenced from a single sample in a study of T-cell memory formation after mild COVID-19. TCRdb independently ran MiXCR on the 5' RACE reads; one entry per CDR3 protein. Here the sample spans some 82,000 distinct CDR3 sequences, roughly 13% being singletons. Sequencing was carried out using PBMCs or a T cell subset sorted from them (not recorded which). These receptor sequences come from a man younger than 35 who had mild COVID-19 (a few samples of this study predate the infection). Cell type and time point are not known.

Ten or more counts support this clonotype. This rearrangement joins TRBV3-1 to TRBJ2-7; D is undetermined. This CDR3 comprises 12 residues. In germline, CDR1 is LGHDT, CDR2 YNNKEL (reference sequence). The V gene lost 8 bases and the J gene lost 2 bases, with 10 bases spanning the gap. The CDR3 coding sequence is TGTGCCAGCGGAGACGGCCCCTACGAGCAGTACTTC. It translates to CASGDGPYEQYF.

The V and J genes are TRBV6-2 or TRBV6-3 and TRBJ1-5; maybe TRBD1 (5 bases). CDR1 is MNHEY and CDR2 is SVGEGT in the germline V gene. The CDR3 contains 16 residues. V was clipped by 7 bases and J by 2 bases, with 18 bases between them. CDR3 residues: CASTRDGGRGNQPQHF. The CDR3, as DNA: TGTGCCAGCACCAGGGACGGCGGTAGGGGCAATCAGCCCCAGCATTTT.

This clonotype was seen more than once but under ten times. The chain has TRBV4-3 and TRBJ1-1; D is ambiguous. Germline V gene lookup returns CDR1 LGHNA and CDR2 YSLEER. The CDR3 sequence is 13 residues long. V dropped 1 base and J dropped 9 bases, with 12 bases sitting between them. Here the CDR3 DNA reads TGCGCCAGCAGCCAAGTGGAGGGTCGTCAAGCTTTCTTT. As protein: CASSQVEGRQAFF.

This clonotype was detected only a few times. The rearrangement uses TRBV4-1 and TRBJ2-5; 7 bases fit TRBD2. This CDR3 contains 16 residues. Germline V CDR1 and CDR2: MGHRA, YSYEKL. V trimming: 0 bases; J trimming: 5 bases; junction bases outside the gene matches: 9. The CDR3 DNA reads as TGCGCCAGCAGCCAAGAATGGAGACTAGCCGCCGAGACCCAGTACTTC. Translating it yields CASSQEWRLAAETQYF.

This CDR3 reads CASSQDVGSPSWEAFF. The DNA of the CDR3 is TGTGCCAGCAGCCAAGATGTCGGCAGCCCCTCCTGGGAAGCTTTCTTT. The chain recombines TRBV14 with TRBJ1-1; no reliable D call. The CDR3 loop spans 16 amino acids. Germline V CDR1 and CDR2: SGHDN, FVKESK. The V gene lost 0 bases and the J gene lost 8 bases, with 19 bases spanning the gap.

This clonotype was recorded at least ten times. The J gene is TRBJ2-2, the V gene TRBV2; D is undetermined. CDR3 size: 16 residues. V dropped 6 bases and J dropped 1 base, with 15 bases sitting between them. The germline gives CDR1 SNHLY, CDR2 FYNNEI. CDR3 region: CASRQRLGRNTGELFF. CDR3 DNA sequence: TGTGCCAGCAGGCAGCGTTTGGGTAGGAACACCGGGGAGCTGTTTTTT.

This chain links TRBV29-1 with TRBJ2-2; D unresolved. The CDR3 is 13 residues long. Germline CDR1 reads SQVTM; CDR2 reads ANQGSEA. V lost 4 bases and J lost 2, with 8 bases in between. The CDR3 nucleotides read TGCAGCGTTGGATGGAAAAACACCGGGGAGCTGTTTTTT. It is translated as CSVGWKNTGELFF.

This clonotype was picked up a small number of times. CDR3 region: CASNKIAGGPGELFF. DNA of the CDR3: TGTGCCAGCAACAAAATAGCGGGGGGACCCGGGGAGCTGTTTTTT. This chain uses TRBV9 with TRBJ2-2; 10 positions match TRBD2. The CDR3 extends over 15 amino acids. Trimming cost V 6 bases and J 6 bases; bases outside gene matches: 8. Germline assignment: CDR1 SGDLS and CDR2 YYNGEE.

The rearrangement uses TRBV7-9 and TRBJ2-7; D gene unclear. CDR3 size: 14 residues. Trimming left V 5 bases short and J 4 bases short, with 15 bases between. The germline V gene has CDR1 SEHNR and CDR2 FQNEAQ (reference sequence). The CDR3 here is CASSPTGPRYEQYF. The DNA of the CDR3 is TGTGCCAGCAGCCCCACCGGGCCACGATACGAGCAGTACTTC. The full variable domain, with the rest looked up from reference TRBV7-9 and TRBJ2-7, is DTGVSQNPRHKITKRGQNVTFRCDPISEHNRLYWYRQTLGQGPEFLTYFQNEAQLEKSRLLSDRFSAERPKGSFSTLEIQRTEQGDSAMYLCASSPTGPRYEQYFGPGTRLTVT.

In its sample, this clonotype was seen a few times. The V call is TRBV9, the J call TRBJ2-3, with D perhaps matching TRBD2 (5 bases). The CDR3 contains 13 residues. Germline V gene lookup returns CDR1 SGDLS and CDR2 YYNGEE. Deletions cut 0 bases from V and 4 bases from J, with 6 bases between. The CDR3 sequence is CASSVGGADTQYF. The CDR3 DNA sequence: TGTGCCAGCAGCGTAGGGGGAGCAGATACGCAGTATTTT. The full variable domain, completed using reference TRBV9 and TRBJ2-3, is DSGVTQTPKHLITATGQRVTLRCSPRSGDLSVYWYQQSLDQGLQFLIQYYNGEERAKGNILERFSAQQFPDLHSELNLSSLELGDSALYFCASSVGGADTQYFGPGTRLTVL.

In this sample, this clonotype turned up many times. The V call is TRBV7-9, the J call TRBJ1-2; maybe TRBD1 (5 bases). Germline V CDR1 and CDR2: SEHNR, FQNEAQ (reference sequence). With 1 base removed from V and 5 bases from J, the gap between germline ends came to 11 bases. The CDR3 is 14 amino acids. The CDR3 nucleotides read TGTGCCAGCAGCTTAGGGGGACTTGGATATGGCTACACCTTC. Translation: CASSLGGLGYGYTF.

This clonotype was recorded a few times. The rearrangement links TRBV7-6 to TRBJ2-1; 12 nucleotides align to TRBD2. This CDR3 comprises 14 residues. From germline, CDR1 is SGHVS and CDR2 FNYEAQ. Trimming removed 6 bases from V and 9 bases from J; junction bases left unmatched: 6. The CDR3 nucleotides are TGTGCCAGCAGTCCTAGCGGGGGGGCCACTGAGCAGTTCTTC. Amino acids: CASSPSGGATEQFF.

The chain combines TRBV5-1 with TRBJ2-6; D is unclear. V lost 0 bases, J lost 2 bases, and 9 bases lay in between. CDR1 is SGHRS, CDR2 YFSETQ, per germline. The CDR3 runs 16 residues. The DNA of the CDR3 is TGCGCCAGCAGCTTGGAGGTCGTGCCTGGGGCCAACGTCCTGACTTTC. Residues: CASSLEVVPGANVLTF. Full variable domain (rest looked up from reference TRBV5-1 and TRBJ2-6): KAGVTQTPRYLIKTRGQQVTLSCSPISGHRSVSWYQQTPGQGLQFLFEYFSETQRNKGNFPGRFSGRQFSNSRSEMNVSTLELGDSALYLCASSLEVVPGANVLTFGAGSRLTVL.

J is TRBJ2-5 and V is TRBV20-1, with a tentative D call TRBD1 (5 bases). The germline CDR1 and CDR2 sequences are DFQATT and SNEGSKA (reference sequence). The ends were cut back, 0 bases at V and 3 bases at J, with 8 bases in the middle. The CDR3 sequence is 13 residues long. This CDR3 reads CSARDRQKETQYF. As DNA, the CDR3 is TGCAGTGCTAGAGATCGACAGAAAGAGACCCAGTACTTC.

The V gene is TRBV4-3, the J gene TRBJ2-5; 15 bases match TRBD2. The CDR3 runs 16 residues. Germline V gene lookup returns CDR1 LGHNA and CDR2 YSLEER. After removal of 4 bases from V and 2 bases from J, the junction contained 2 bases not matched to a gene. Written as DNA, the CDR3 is TGCGCCAGCAGCCGTGGACTAGCGGGGGGGCAAGAGACCCAGTACTTC. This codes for CASSRGLAGGQETQYF.

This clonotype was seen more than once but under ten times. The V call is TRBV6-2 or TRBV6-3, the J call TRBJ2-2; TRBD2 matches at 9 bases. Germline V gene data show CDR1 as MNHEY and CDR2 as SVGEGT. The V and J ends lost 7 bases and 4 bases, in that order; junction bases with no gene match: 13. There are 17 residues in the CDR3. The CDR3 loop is CASKWASGDRVTGELFF. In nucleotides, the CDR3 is TGTGCCAGCAAATGGGCTAGCGGGGACCGGGTCACCGGGGAGCTGTTTTTT.

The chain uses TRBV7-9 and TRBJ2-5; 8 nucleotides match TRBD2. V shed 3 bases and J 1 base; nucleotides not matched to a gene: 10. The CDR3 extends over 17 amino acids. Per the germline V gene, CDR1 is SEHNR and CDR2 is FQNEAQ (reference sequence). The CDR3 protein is CASSFSKRGPIQETQYF. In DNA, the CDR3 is TGTGCCAGCAGCTTCAGCAAGCGGGGGCCAATCCAAGAGACCCAGTACTTC.

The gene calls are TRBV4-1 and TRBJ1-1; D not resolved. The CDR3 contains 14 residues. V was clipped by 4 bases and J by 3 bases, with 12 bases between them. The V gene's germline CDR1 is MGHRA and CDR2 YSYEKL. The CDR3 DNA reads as TGCGCCAGCAGCCCCCTTTGGGGAGACACTGAAGCTTTCTTT. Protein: CASSPLWGDTEAFF.

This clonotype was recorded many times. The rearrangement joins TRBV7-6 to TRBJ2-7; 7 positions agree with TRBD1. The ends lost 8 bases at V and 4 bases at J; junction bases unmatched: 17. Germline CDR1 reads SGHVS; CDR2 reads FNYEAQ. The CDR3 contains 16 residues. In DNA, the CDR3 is TGTGCCAGCGCCCTGGAGACAGGGCCTTACTCTTACGAGCAGTACTTC. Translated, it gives CASALETGPYSYEQYF.

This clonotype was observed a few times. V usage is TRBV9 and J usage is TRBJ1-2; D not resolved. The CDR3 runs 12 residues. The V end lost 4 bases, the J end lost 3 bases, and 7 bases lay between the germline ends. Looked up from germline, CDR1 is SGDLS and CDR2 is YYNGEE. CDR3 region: CASSPVHYGYTF. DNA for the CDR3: TGTGCCAGCAGCCCGGTCCACTATGGCTACACCTTC.

The CDR3 region is CASSYSGGTEAFF. CDR3 coding DNA: TGTGCCAGCAGTTACTCGGGTGGGACTGAAGCTTTCTTT. V gene TRBV6-2 or TRBV6-3 combines with J gene TRBJ1-1; the D is unclear. Germline CDR1 is MNHEY and CDR2 is SVGEGT. There are 13 residues in the CDR3. The V and J ends lost 0 bases and 5 bases respectively, with 7 bases between them.

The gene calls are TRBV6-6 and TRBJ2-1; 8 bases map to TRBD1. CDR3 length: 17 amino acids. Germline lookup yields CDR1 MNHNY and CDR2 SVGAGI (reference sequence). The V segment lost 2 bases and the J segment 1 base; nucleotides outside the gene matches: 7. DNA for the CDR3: TGTGCCAGCAGTTACCAAAGGGGACAGGCATCCTACAATGAGCAGTTCTTC. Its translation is CASSYQRGQASYNEQFF.